These 3 T cell receptor delta chains were all obtained from the same sample, sequenced in a study of Vδ1+ human thymocytes. RNA was extracted from the cells and then reverse transcribed. CDR3 amplicons came from multiplex PCR with pooled V-gene forward and constant-region reverse primers. TCRdb called clones from the multiplex PCR reads again using CATT. The sample has under 80,000 delta-chain clones, around 35% seen once; the top ten hold about 0.26%. Their recognized antigens are unknown. General study points: Thymic TRG and TRD repertoires appeared highly polyclonal.

Sequenced sample: Vdelta1+ gamma-delta thymocytes from the thymus. Subset defined: FACS-sorted CD3+ TCRalphabeta- TCRVdelta1+ TCRVdelta2- thymocytes. All receptors come from a boy in the first two years of life who had congenital heart surgery.

Comments on this clone: This CDR3 is also generated by other DNA sequences in the sample. This chain links TRDV2 with TRDJ1, with 10 bases fitting TRDD3. V shed 0 bases, J shed 2 bases, and the junction held 2 bases outside the gene matches. CDR1 and CDR2 (germline): GEAIGNYY, EKD. CDR3 size: 15 residues. CDR3 protein: CACDTVLGDTDKLIF. The CDR3 DNA sequence: TGTGCCTGTGACACCGTACTGGGGGATACCGATAAACTCATCTTT.

This clone was detected a few times. The rearrangement joins TRDV1 to TRDJ1; D is possibly TRDD3 (5 bases). The germline gives CDR1 TSWWSYY, CDR2 QGS. The CDR3 is made up of 18 amino acids. V gave up 0 bases and J gave up 0 bases, with 17 bases separating them. The chain's CDR3 is CALGELNALWAYTDKLIF. The DNA of the CDR3 is TGTGCTCTTGGGGAACTGAACGCTCTCTGGGCGTACACCGATAAACTCATCTTT.

There are a few counts of this clone. V gene TRDV2 combines with J gene TRDJ1; 7 positions match TRDD3. CDR3 length: 14 amino acids. CDR1 GEAIGNYY and CDR2 EKD come from the germline V gene. With V trimmed by 5 bases and J by 0 bases, 5 bases remained unmatched. The CDR3 here is CACASGGHTDKLIF. The CDR3 DNA reads as TGTGCCTGTGCATCTGGGGGCCACACCGATAAACTCATCTTT.